These 27 T cell receptor beta chains were all obtained from the same sample, sequenced in a study of T cell clonotyping in hematopoietic cell transplantation. Assay: immunoSEQ multiplex PCR; the TCRdb copy retains only in-frame clones and omits some. There are some 18,000 clones in the sample; roughly 86% occur only once, and approximately 8% lies in the top ten. Time point: recipient sample about 28 days before transplant, after cytoreduction. The source material was peripheral blood mononuclear cells, sampled before stem cell transplant. Every receptor here comes from a man between 45 and 60 years old with acute myeloid leukemia. Some clones in this sample may be carry-over from other donors' samples.

The chain's CDR3 is CASSDRTGDLSGANVLTF. The CDR3 DNA reads as TGTGCCAGCAGTGACAGGACAGGGGATCTCTCTGGGGCCAACGTCCTGACTTTC. The V gene is TRBV6-1, the J gene TRBJ2-6; TRBD1 matches at 9 bases. CDR1 is MNHNS and CDR2 is SASEGT in the germline V gene. CDR3 length equals 18 residues. V was clipped by 3 bases and J by 0 bases; unmatched bases: 6.

This clone was counted once. J is TRBJ1-2 and V is TRBV27; 7 positions match TRBD1. J gave up 8 bases and V 2 bases, and 5 bases lay outside the gene matches. This CDR3 is 13 amino acids long. Germline V gives CDR1 MNHEY, CDR2 SMNVEV (reference sequence). CDR3 amino acids: CASSLGTDLGYTF. CDR3 DNA: TGTGCCAGCAGTTTAGGGACAGACCTGGGCTACACCTTC.

J is TRBJ1-2 and V is TRBV6-5, with D uncertain. The CDR3 is 13 amino acids. The germline V gene encodes CDR1 MNHEY and CDR2 SVGAGI. V gave up 6 bases and J gave up 4 bases, with 12 bases separating them. The CDR3 DNA sequence: TGTGCCAGCAGCCTAGGAGGGCTCTATGGCTACACCTTC. Amino acids: CASSLGGLYGYTF.

CDR3 residues: CASSAGARTGPNYGYTF. CDR3 DNA sequence: TGTGCCAGCAGCGCAGGAGCGAGGACAGGGCCTAACTATGGCTACACCTTC. The chain combines TRBV9 with TRBJ1-2, with 8 bases identical to TRBD1. Germline-derived CDR1 and CDR2 are SGDLS and YYNGEE. This CDR3 is built from 17 residues. Trimming took 3 bases from V and 0 from J; bases not matched to a gene: 10.

The CDR3 DNA reads TGTGCCAGCAGCTACACGCAGGGGCAAGAGACCCAGTACTTC. Its translation is CASSYTQGQETQYF. This sequence joins TRBV7-2 and TRBJ2-5, with D possibly matching TRBD1 (6 bases). Germline V CDR1 and CDR2: SGHTA, FQGNSA. The CDR3 is 14 amino acids. Trimming cost V 4 bases and J 2 bases, with 11 bases left between them.

V usage is TRBV10-3 and J usage is TRBJ2-3; 12 nucleotides match TRBD2. Looked up from germline, CDR1 is ENHRY and CDR2 is SYGVKD. This CDR3 is built from 18 residues. Germline trimming cut 5 bases from V and 0 bases from J; bases unmatched to any gene: 9. The CDR3 protein is CAISRTSGEALSTDTQYF. As DNA, the CDR3 is TGTGCCATCAGTAGGACTAGCGGGGAGGCGCTTAGCACAGATACGCAGTATTTT.

The gene calls are TRBV9 and TRBJ1-1, with D maybe TRBD1 (6 bases). The germline CDR1 and CDR2 sequences are SGDLS and YYNGEE. There are 14 residues in the CDR3. V dropped 3 bases and J dropped 2 bases, with 11 bases sitting between them. The CDR3 is CASSGGGDNTEAFF. DNA of the CDR3: TGTGCCAGCAGCGGAGGGGGGGACAACACTGAAGCTTTCTTT.

The rearrangement joins TRBV10-1 to TRBJ2-2; D gene ambiguous. In germline, CDR1 is WNHNN, CDR2 SYGVQD (reference sequence). V shed 10 bases and J shed 4 bases, with 16 bases lying between them. CDR3 length: 14 residues. In nucleotides, the CDR3 is TGCGCCACTAAGTTGGTAGGGTTCACCGGGGAGCTGTTTTTT. Encoded protein: CATKLVGFTGELFF.

This clone turned up a few times. The chain is built from TRBV5-8 and TRBJ2-2; the match to TRBD2 covers 7 bases. This CDR3 is built from 16 residues. Trimming cost V 4 bases and J 0 bases; bases outside gene matches: 6. Germline V gene sequence: CDR1 SGHTS, CDR2 YDEGEE. CDR3 residues: CASSLGTTSNTGELFF. In nucleotides, the CDR3 is TGTGCCAGCAGCCTTGGGACTACCTCGAACACCGGGGAGCTGTTTTTT.

The chain joins TRBV7-9 to TRBJ2-1; 9 bases line up with TRBD1. Trimming took 5 bases from V and 9 from J; bases not matched to a gene: 14. CDR1 SEHNR and CDR2 FQNEAQ come from the germline V gene (reference sequence). CDR3 length: 16 amino acids. Here the CDR3 DNA reads TGTGCCAGCAGCCCGCCGCGACAGGGGGTAATCGGTGAGCAGTTCTTC. Translating gives CASSPPRQGVIGEQFF. Complete variable domain (other parts from reference TRBV7-9 and TRBJ2-1): DTGVSQNPRHKITKRGQNVTFRCDPISEHNRLYWYRQTLGQGPEFLTYFQNEAQLEKSRLLSDRFSAERPKGSFSTLEIQRTEQGDSAMYLCASSPPRQGVIGEQFFGPGTRLTVL.

The rearrangement uses TRBV4-3 and TRBJ1-6, with D maybe TRBD1 (5 bases). V gave up 3 bases and J gave up 0 bases, with 12 bases separating them. The CDR3 loop spans 17 amino acids. Germline CDR1 reads LGHNA; CDR2 reads YSLEER. The CDR3 region is CASSQTTVSSYNSPLHF. CDR3 nucleotides: TGCGCCAGCAGCCAGACGACAGTCAGCTCCTATAATTCACCCCTCCACTTT.

This chain links TRBV7-8 with TRBJ2-7, with TRBD2 identical over 8 bases. The germline gives CDR1 SGHVS, CDR2 FQNEAQ. This CDR3 region has 16 residues. J gave up 5 bases and V 5 bases, and 14 bases lay outside the gene matches. The CDR3 loop reads CASSPGGTEVADEQYF. CDR3 sequence (DNA): TGTGCCAGCAGCCCGGGGGGGACGGAAGTCGCCGACGAGCAGTACTTC.

The J gene is TRBJ1-6, the V gene TRBV28, with D unclear. V was pared by 3 bases and J by 6 bases, with 9 bases between. CDR1 is MDHEN and CDR2 is SYDVKM in the germline V gene. This CDR3 has 14 amino acids. CDR3: CASSFSVTNSPLHF. The DNA for the CDR3 is TGTGCCAGCAGTTTTTCGGTGACTAATTCACCCCTCCACTTT.

This chain uses TRBV6-5 with TRBJ1-1; 7 bases align to TRBD1. Losses at the gene ends were 6 bases for V and 0 bases for J; bases not matched to a gene: 4. This CDR3 contains 14 residues. Germline assignment: CDR1 MNHEY and CDR2 SVGAGI. The CDR3 region has the DNA TGTGCCAGCAGGACCGGGACAGTGAACACTGAAGCTTTCTTT. Its translation is CASRTGTVNTEAFF.

The V call is TRBV7-4, the J call TRBJ1-5; D is unresolved. The CDR3 loop spans 16 amino acids. V dropped 3 bases and J dropped 0 bases, with 12 bases sitting between them. The V gene's germline CDR1 is SGHVT and CDR2 SQSDAQ. The CDR3 nucleotides read TGTGCCAGCAGCTTCGCCCCCAACTATAGCAATCAGCCCCAGCATTTT. This codes for CASSFAPNYSNQPQHF.

Regarding this clone: Possible read error: a much larger clone is one base away. This rearrangement joins TRBV9 to TRBJ1-2; weak D call: TRBD1 (6 bases). CDR1 and CDR2 (germline): SGDLS, YYNGEE. Trimming removed 4 bases at V and 3 bases at J, with 10 bases between. This CDR3 has 13 residues. The CDR3 DNA follows: TGTGCCAGCAGCCTAGGGGGGGACTATGGCTACACCTTC. This translates into CASSLGGDYGYTF.

This clone was counted between two and nine times. This rearrangement joins TRBV4-2 to TRBJ2-7, with 10 bases lining up with TRBD1. CDR1 and CDR2 from the germline V gene are LGHNA and YNFKEQ. The CDR3 extends over 17 amino acids. V dropped 0 bases and J dropped 5; count of bases not matched to a gene: 10. The CDR3 DNA follows: TGTGCCAGCAGCCAAGATCCGCCCGGGACAGGGGTTAACGAGCAGTACTTC. It is translated as CASSQDPPGTGVNEQYF.

The V call is TRBV2, the J call TRBJ2-7; D could derive from TRBD1 or TRBD2 (5 bases each). The CDR3 is 15 amino acids. Trimming left V 4 bases short and J 0 bases short, with 13 bases between. Germline CDR1 and CDR2: SNHLY and FYNNEI. CDR3 sequence (DNA): TGTGCCAGCAGTGTAACCGGGACGGACTCCTACGAGCAGTACTTC. Amino acids: CASSVTGTDSYEQYF. The full variable domain, completed using reference TRBV2 and TRBJ2-7, is EPEVTQTPSHQVTQMGQEVILRCVPISNHLYFYWYRQILGQKVEFLVSFYNNEISEKSEIFDDQFSVERPDGSNFTLKIRSTKLEDSAMYFCASSVTGTDSYEQYFGPGTRLTVT.

The chain recombines TRBV7-8 with TRBJ1-5; 7 bases fit TRBD1. Germline assignment: CDR1 SGHVS and CDR2 FQNEAQ. CDR3 size: 15 residues. J lost 4 bases, V lost 5 bases, and 8 bases had no gene match. CDR3 in amino acids: CASSADRAGNQPQHF. For the CDR3, the DNA is TGTGCCAGCAGCGCCGACAGGGCCGGTAATCAGCCCCAGCATTTT.

The rearrangement links TRBV7-2 to TRBJ2-3; 9 positions agree with TRBD2. Trimming cost V 5 bases and J 4 bases; bases outside gene matches: 10. Germline V gene lookup returns CDR1 SGHTA and CDR2 FQGNSA. The CDR3 has 16 amino acids. CDR3 region: CASSPAGTSRSDTQYF. CDR3 DNA: TGTGCCAGCAGCCCGGCCGGGACTAGCAGGTCAGATACGCAGTATTTT.

The chain combines TRBV28 with TRBJ1-5; D ambiguous. This CDR3 has 16 amino acids. Germline V gene sequence: CDR1 MDHEN, CDR2 SYDVKM. V gave up 2 bases and J gave up 1 base, with 12 bases separating them. The CDR3 bases are TGTGCCAGCAGTTTACGGGGAGATTTGAGCAATCAGCCCCAGCATTTT. Translating it yields CASSLRGDLSNQPQHF.

DNA for the CDR3: TGTGCCAGCAGTACTGGGTACTATAATTCACCCCTCCACTTT. Its protein product is CASSTGYYNSPLHF. The V gene is TRBV27, the J gene TRBJ1-6; D call uncertain. Trimming took 5 bases from V and 3 from J, leaving 8 bases between them. CDR3 size: 14 residues. The germline CDR1 and CDR2 sequences are MNHEY and SMNVEV (reference sequence).

The rearrangement joins TRBV2 to TRBJ2-4; the D is unclear. The CDR3 runs to 15 residues. CDR1 is SNHLY and CDR2 is FYNNEI in the germline V gene. Deletions cut 2 bases from V and 0 bases from J, with 8 bases between. The chain's CDR3 is CASSELVLAKNIQYF. CDR3 DNA sequence: TGTGCCAGCAGTGAACTAGTACTAGCCAAAAACATTCAGTACTTC.

The CDR3 DNA is TGTGCCAGCAGTGAAGCTTATTCCGGGACAGGGTCTAACTATGGCTACACCTTC. It encodes CASSEAYSGTGSNYGYTF. The chain uses TRBV6-1 and TRBJ1-2; 9 bases line up with TRBD1. With V trimmed by 0 bases and J by 0 bases, 8 bases remained unmatched. Germline CDR1 reads MNHNS; CDR2 reads SASEGT. The CDR3 totals 18 residues.

This clone appeared a single time. The chain employs TRBV5-1 and TRBJ2-2; TRBD1 aligns across 7 bases. This CDR3 is built from 16 residues. The J segment lost 3 bases and the V segment lost 7 bases, leaving 12 bases of the junction unmatched. From germline, CDR1 is SGHRS and CDR2 YFSETQ. CDR3 in amino acids: CASSLDRARHTGELFF. The CDR3 DNA reads as TGCGCCAGCTCCCTTGACAGGGCCCGGCACACCGGGGAGCTGTTTTTT.

V usage is TRBV4-1 and J usage is TRBJ2-3; D unclear. The CDR3 has 15 amino acids. V lost 5 bases and J lost 0, with 12 bases in between. The germline CDR1 and CDR2 sequences are MGHRA and YSYEKL. The DNA for the CDR3 is TGCGCCAGCAGCGTCTTACACCTGAGCACAGATACGCAGTATTTT. It is translated as CASSVLHLSTDTQYF.

The V and J genes are TRBV2 and TRBJ2-6; D is ambiguous. V dropped 8 bases and J dropped 8 bases, with 7 bases sitting between them. Germline V gene lookup returns CDR1 SNHLY and CDR2 FYNNEI. The CDR3 is 11 residues long. Here the CDR3 DNA reads TGTGCCAGCGAGGTTACCAACGTCCTGACTTTC. Translating gives CASEVTNVLTF.